Each of the 3 T cell receptor beta chains below was sequenced from the same sample in a study of blood T cell repertoires in COVID-19. The method was immunoSEQ multiplex PCR; TCRdb's version includes in-frame clones alone and lacks a portion of them. This sample has roughly 390,000 clones, with 70% to 90% found just once. Sequenced material: peripheral blood. The receptors originated from a woman in her twenties or thirties with COVID-19, enrolled during active disease.

The V and J genes are TRBV4-3 and TRBJ2-3; a possible D gene is TRBD2 (6 bases). Trimming cost V 4 bases and J 5 bases, with 16 bases left between them. The CDR3 is 15 residues long. Germline CDR1 and CDR2: LGHNA and YSLEER. CDR3 nucleotides: TGCGCCAGCAGCCTTGGGACTCGCGTCCGAGATACGCAGTATTTT. Its translation: CASSLGTRVRDTQYF.

Details on this clone: In the same sample, other DNA sequences code for this CDR3. V and J are TRBV5-1 and TRBJ1-1; 8 bases fit TRBD1. The trim removed 8 bases at V and 1 base at J, leaving 4 bases unmatched. CDR1 is SGHRS, CDR2 YFSETQ, per germline. The CDR3 length is 13 residues. CDR3 DNA: TGCGCCAGTTCCACAGGGGGGAACACTGAAGCTTTCTTT. It translates to CASSTGGNTEAFF. Combining the CDR3 with reference TRBV5-1 and TRBJ1-1 gives the whole variable domain KAGVTQTPRYLIKTRGQQVTLSCSPISGHRSVSWYQQTPGQGLQFLFEYFSETQRNKGNFPGRFSGRQFSNSRSEMNVSTLELGDSALYLCASSTGGNTEAFFGQGTRLTVV.

The chain is built from TRBV30 and TRBJ1-5, with unresolved D. This CDR3 region has 16 residues. The germline gives CDR1 GTSNPN, CDR2 SVGIG (reference sequence). V shed 0 bases and J shed 2 bases, with 14 bases lying between them. The CDR3 here is CAWSVRFLGGNQPQHF. CDR3 in DNA: TGTGCCTGGAGTGTACGGTTCCTCGGGGGCAATCAGCCCCAGCATTTT.